A selection of T cell receptor beta chains follows, all from one sample in a study of cytomegalovirus exposure and HLA in healthy donors. Assay used: immunoSEQ multiplex PCR; TCRdb lists only in-frame clones, some missing. The repertoire shows 70,000 to 85,000 clones; the top ten hold 7.5%. The sample comprised PBMCs. The origin of the receptors is a female donor in good health and CMV-seropositive. CDR3s include the opening cysteine and the closing phenylalanine or tryptophan. Each record gives: V gene, J gene, D gene, CDR3 protein, CDR3 DNA. The D gene is left open where the match is weak.

V: TRBV6-5
J: TRBJ2-1
D: TRBD2
CDR3: CASSYERGGSYNEQFF
DNA: TGTGCCAGCAGTTACGAACGGGGGGGTTCCTACAATGAGCAGTTCTTC

V: TRBV19
J: TRBJ1-5
D: -
CDR3: CASRDKGYSNQPQHF
DNA: TGTGCCAGCCGGGACAAGGGATATAGCAATCAGCCCCAGCATTTT

V: TRBV30
J: TRBJ1-1
D: -
CDR3: CAWSLDRTSRAFF
DNA: TGTGCCTGGAGCCTAGACAGAACCTCGCGGGCTTTCTTT

V: TRBV13
J: TRBJ2-3
D: TRBD2
CDR3: CASSRSGRSDTQYF
DNA: TGTGCCAGCAGCCGTAGCGGGAGATCAGATACGCAGTATTTT

V: TRBV7-2
J: TRBJ1-5
D: -
CDR3: CASSEEGDRHQPQHF
DNA: TGTGCCAGCAGCGAAGAGGGGGACCGCCATCAGCCCCAGCATTTT

V: TRBV27
J: TRBJ1-2
D: -
CDR3: CASRTVGGDYGYTF
DNA: TGTGCCAGCAGGACCGTAGGGGGGGACTATGGCTACACCTTC

V: TRBV7-9
J: TRBJ1-2
D: -
CDR3: CASSHRDNEGGYTF
DNA: TGTGCCAGCAGCCACCGGGACAACGAGGGGGGCTACACCTTC

V: TRBV13
J: TRBJ2-1
D: -
CDR3: CASSLPPGSQYNEQFF
DNA: TGTGCCAGCAGCCTCCCCCCCGGGAGCCAGTACAATGAGCAGTTCTTC

V: TRBV30
J: TRBJ1-3
D: -
CDR3: CAWSVGQLSGNTIYF
DNA: TGTGCCTGGAGTGTAGGACAGCTCTCTGGAAACACCATATATTTT

V: TRBV7-2
J: TRBJ2-1
D: TRBD2
CDR3: CASSRTLAGNNEQFF
DNA: TGTGCCAGCAGCCGAACCCTAGCGGGAAACAATGAGCAGTTCTTC

V: TRBV7-9
J: TRBJ1-1
D: -
CDR3: CASRTGGTTEAFF
DNA: TGTGCCAGCAGAACCGGAGGGACCACTGAAGCTTTCTTT

V: TRBV7-9
J: TRBJ1-5
D: -
CDR3: CASSSVFSNQPQHF
DNA: TGTGCCAGCAGCTCAGTCTTTAGCAATCAGCCCCAGCATTTT

V: TRBV11-2
J: TRBJ2-7
D: -
CDR3: CASSLEPGLTGYEQYF
DNA: TGTGCCAGCAGCTTAGAGCCGGGACTAACAGGGTACGAGCAGTACTTC